The 6 T cell receptor beta chains given below trace back to one sample, sequenced in a study of cytomegalovirus exposure and HLA in healthy donors. The primer mix had 60 Vbeta and 13 Jbeta primers. The table came from immunoSEQ multiplex PCR; TCRdb's copy has only in-frame clones and leaves some out. Among about 170,000 clones listed, under 85% were seen once. Sequenced input: PBMCs. All receptors come from a female donor in good health and CMV-seronegative.

This clone showed up just a few times. The chain employs TRBV6-5 and TRBJ1-2; 8 bases are a match to TRBD1. The germline V gene has CDR1 MNHEY and CDR2 SVGAGI. With V trimmed by 6 bases and J by 2 bases, 2 bases remained unmatched. This CDR3 spans 13 amino acids. Written as DNA, the CDR3 is TGTGCCAGCAGGGACAGGGTGAACTATGGCTACACCTTC. It is translated as CASRDRVNYGYTF.

The gene calls are TRBV5-1 and TRBJ2-2, with 14 bases that match TRBD2. This CDR3 spans 18 amino acids. Germline-derived CDR1 and CDR2 are SGHRS and YFSETQ. With 4 bases clipped from V and 4 bases from J, the junction kept 9 bases outside the gene matches. CDR3: CASSPGLAGGRGTGELFF. CDR3 bases: TGCGCCAGCAGCCCAGGACTAGCGGGGGGCCGGGGCACCGGGGAGCTGTTTTTT.

The chain has TRBV28 and TRBJ2-1; the D gene is possibly TRBD1 (6 bases). V gave up 8 bases and J gave up 1 base, with 15 bases separating them. The germline gives CDR1 MDHEN, CDR2 SYDVKM. The CDR3 loop spans 15 amino acids. The DNA of the CDR3 is TGTGCCAGCTGTAAGGGGGTAAGGTCCTACAATGAGCAGTTCTTC. Encoded protein: CASCKGVRSYNEQFF.

The rearrangement links TRBV6-5 to TRBJ1-6, with D uncertain. V was shortened by 2 bases and J by 7 bases, with 12 bases between the two germline ends. The CDR3 spans 15 residues. CDR1 is MNHEY and CDR2 is SVGAGI in the germline V gene. CDR3 coding DNA: TGTGCCAGCAGTTACGCTATCCGGTCGAATTCACCCCTCCACTTT. Translated: CASSYAIRSNSPLHF.

This chain links TRBV7-8 with TRBJ2-3; D is unclear. Germline values: CDR1 SGHVS, CDR2 FQNEAQ. The CDR3 extends over 14 amino acids. V was shortened by 5 bases and J by 3 bases, with 12 bases between the two germline ends. The DNA for the CDR3 is TGTGCCAGCAGCCAAGCTGCCCGGACAGATACGCAGTATTTT. Translation gives CASSQAARTDTQYF.

This chain links TRBV28 with TRBJ1-2; 7 bases align to TRBD1. V shed 5 bases, J shed 4 bases, and the junction held 10 bases outside the gene matches. The CDR3 totals 15 residues. Germline V CDR1 and CDR2: MDHEN, SYDVKM. CDR3 nucleotide sequence: TGTGCCAGCAGTGGACCCCGGGACAGCTTCTATGGCTACACCTTC. This translates into CASSGPRDSFYGYTF.